Shown below are 5 T cell receptor beta chains from a single sample sequenced in a study of blood T cell repertoires in COVID-19. Measured with immunoSEQ multiplex PCR; TCRdb has only the in-frame clones, and not every one. The sample has over 70,000 clones; roughly three quarters are singletons. Sequencing was performed on peripheral blood. The receptors here all came from a man between 65 and 79 years old with COVID-19, enrolled during active disease.

This clone was picked up a small number of times. The chain recombines TRBV4-1 with TRBJ1-1, with 9 bases lining up with TRBD1. In germline, CDR1 is MGHRA, CDR2 YSYEKL. Germline trimming cut 0 bases from V and 1 base from J; bases unmatched to any gene: 3. CDR3 length: 16 amino acids. CDR3 sequence (DNA): TGCGCCAGCAGCCAAGAAGGGACAGGGACGAACACTGAAGCTTTCTTT. Protein sequence: CASSQEGTGTNTEAFF.

V gene TRBV12-5 combines with J gene TRBJ2-2, with TRBD1 identical over 10 bases. The CDR3 has 14 residues. Germline loops: CDR1 LGHNT, CDR2 FRNRAP. V was clipped by 3 bases and J by 6 bases; unmatched bases: 1. The CDR3 is CASGFGQGAGELFF. As DNA, the CDR3 is TGTGCTAGTGGTTTCGGACAGGGGGCCGGGGAGCTGTTTTTT. Based on the CDR3 plus reference TRBV12-5 and TRBJ2-2, the full variable domain is DARVTQTPRHKVTEMGQEVTMRCQPILGHNTVFWYRQTMMQGLELLAYFRNRAPLDDSGMPKDRFSAEMPDATLATLKIQPSEPRDSAVYFCASGFGQGAGELFFGEGSRLTVL.

This chain connects TRBV10-3 to TRBJ2-2, with D unresolved. Germline values: CDR1 ENHRY, CDR2 SYGVKD. The V gene lost 6 bases and the J gene lost 1 base, with 12 bases spanning the gap. This CDR3 has 15 residues. The CDR3 loop reads CAIRRGSLNTGELFF. CDR3 bases: TGTGCCATCAGGAGAGGCAGCCTGAACACCGGGGAGCTGTTTTTT.

The genes are TRBV6-5 and TRBJ1-1, with TRBD1 matching 9 bases. The CDR3 has 15 residues. Germline V gene data show CDR1 as MNHEY and CDR2 as SVGAGI. After removal of 4 bases from V and 0 bases from J, the junction contained 3 bases not matched to a gene. The chain's CDR3 is CASSLDRGLNTEAFF. Here the CDR3 DNA reads TGTGCCAGCAGTTTGGACAGGGGATTGAACACTGAAGCTTTCTTT.

The chain couples TRBV10-3 to TRBJ1-2; 7 positions agree with TRBD1. V gave up 6 bases and J gave up 5 bases; unmatched junction bases: 9. Germline CDR1 and CDR2: ENHRY and SYGVKD. The CDR3 extends over 14 amino acids. The CDR3 region has the DNA TGTGCCATCAGAGGGACAGAGACAGGTTATGGCTACACCTTC. Its translation: CAIRGTETGYGYTF.